The 29 T cell receptor beta chains below all came from one sample that was sequenced in a study of T cells in Graves' hyperthyroidism and ophthalmopathy. RNA transcripts gave rise to amplified TCR beta CDR3 regions. RT-PCR in the first round (using the HTBI primer set) targeted the TCR CDR3. TCRdb reprocessed the multiplex PCR reads with MiXCR, giving one entry per CDR3 protein. This table has about 540,000 distinct CDR3 sequences, around 45% appearing once. Sequencing input: peripheral blood or thyroid tissue (not recorded which). Every receptor here comes from a woman in her late teens or twenties with Graves' hyperthyroidism.

The chain recombines TRBV24-1 with TRBJ2-5; 13 nucleotides agree with TRBD2. The V gene end was trimmed by 4 bases and the J gene end by 4 bases; junction bases not matched to a gene: 8. This CDR3 contains 17 residues. The germline V gene has CDR1 KGHDR and CDR2 SFDVKD. CDR3 sequence: CATSDSGLAGVSETQYF. In DNA, the CDR3 is TGTGCCACCAGTGACTCCGGACTAGCGGGAGTATCAGAGACCCAGTACTTC.

This chain connects TRBV5-1 to TRBJ2-6; TRBD1 matches at 9 bases. Germline lookup yields CDR1 SGHRS and CDR2 YFSETQ. The junction had 11 bases not matched to a gene; V was cut back by 9 bases and J by 1 base. The CDR3 totals 17 residues. As DNA, the CDR3 is TGCGCCACTACACCGGGACAGGGAATATCTGGGGCCAACGTCCTGACTTTC. This translates into CATTPGQGISGANVLTF.

A note on this clonotype: Relative to the germline gene, one junction end is altered; a read error may explain this. The genes are TRBV10-3 and TRBJ1-3; TRBD1 might be the D (5 bases). The CDR3 covers 14 residues. Germline V gene data show CDR1 as ENHRY and CDR2 as SYGVKD. The CDR3 region is CASSDVGVGNTIYF. CDR3 sequence (DNA): TGTGCCAGCAGTGATGTGGGGGTTGGAAACACCATATATTTT.

This clonotype was detected once. The germline gene is not matched at one end of the junction; a read error may be the cause. The gene calls are TRBV7-2 and TRBJ1-6, with D tentatively TRBD1 (5 bases). Germline V gives CDR1 SGHTA, CDR2 FQGNSA. The length of the CDR3 is 17 residues. The CDR3 loop is CASSQDSDSSYNSPLHF. CDR3 DNA sequence: TGCGCCAGCAGCCAAGATAGCGACAGCTCCTATAATTCACCCCTCCACTTT. The full variable domain, in which reference TRBV7-2 and TRBJ1-6 provide the parts outside the CDR3, is GAGVSQSPSNKVTEKGKDVELRCDPISGHTALYWYRQSLGQGLEFLIYFQGNSAPDKSGLPSDRFSAERTGGSVSTLTIQRTQQEDSAVYLCASSQDSDSSYNSPLHFGNGTRLTVT.

The V gene is TRBV29-1, the J gene TRBJ1-5; 8 bases are a match to TRBD1. CDR1 and CDR2 from the germline V gene are SQVTM and ANQGSEA. The CDR3 is 14 residues long. J gave up 3 bases and V 3 bases, and 4 bases lay outside the gene matches. CDR3 nucleotide sequence: TGCAGCGTTGATGGACAGGGACCCAATCAGCCCCAGCATTTT. Translation: CSVDGQGPNQPQHF.

In DNA form, the CDR3 reads TGTGCCATCAGTGAGGAGGACAGCCGGGTTGGGCTTGCAGAAGTCTATAATTCACCCCTCCACTTT. As protein: CAISEEDSRVGLAEVYNSPLHF. The V and J genes are TRBV10-3 and TRBJ1-6; TRBD1 might be the D (6 bases). The germline V gene encodes CDR1 ENHRY and CDR2 SYGVKD. Trimming took off 2 bases at V and 3 bases at J, with 29 bases between the two ends. The CDR3 sequence is 22 residues long.

This rearrangement joins TRBV11-1 to TRBJ2-2, with D perhaps TRBD2 (6 bases). With 4 bases removed from V and 6 bases from J, the gap between germline ends came to 21 bases. Per the germline V gene, CDR1 is SGHAT and CDR2 is FQDESV (reference sequence). The CDR3 is made up of 17 amino acids. CDR3: CASSSVVWGVAAGELFF. In nucleotides, the CDR3 is TGTGCCAGCAGCTCCGTGGTATGGGGGGTTGCGGCCGGGGAGCTGTTTTTT.

Remarks on this clonotype: A junction end diverges from the germline sequence, so it may reflect a read error. This chain joins TRBV10-3 and TRBJ1-4; possibly TRBD1 for D (6 bases). Germline V lookup: CDR1 ENHRY, CDR2 SYGVKD. The CDR3 length is 15 residues. The CDR3 is CASSHTGLTNEKLFF. DNA of the CDR3: TGTGCCAGCAGTCACACAGGGTTAACTAATGAAAAACTGTTTTTT.

V and J are TRBV6-2 or TRBV6-3 and TRBJ2-7, with 9 bases identical to TRBD2. With V trimmed by 0 bases and J by 1 base, 10 bases remained unmatched. CDR1 and CDR2 (germline): MNHEY, SVGEGT. The CDR3 runs to 18 residues. This CDR3 reads CASSYSRLAAPSSYEQYF. The CDR3 coding sequence is TGTGCCAGCAGTTACTCTCGACTAGCGGCCCCATCATCCTACGAGCAGTACTTC.

V usage is TRBV2 and J usage is TRBJ1-2; the D gene is possibly TRBD1 (6 bases). Germline CDR1 SNHLY, CDR2 FYNNEI. Deletions cut 2 bases from V and 8 bases from J, with 18 bases between. CDR3 length: 15 residues. The CDR3 protein is CASSERRGAQGGYTF. Here the CDR3 DNA reads TGTGCCAGCAGTGAACGCAGGGGCGCCCAAGGAGGCTACACCTTC.

This clonotype has more than one count but fewer than ten. An end of the junction does not agree with germline; a read error may underlie this. This chain connects TRBV10-3 to TRBJ1-1, with D possibly TRBD1 on 5 matching bases. The CDR3 is 13 amino acids. Germline-derived CDR1 and CDR2 are ENHRY and SYGVKD. CDR3 coding DNA: TGTGCCAGCAGTCCCAGGGAGGCCACTGAAGCTTTCTTT. Translated, it gives CASSPREATEAFF.

This chain joins TRBV24-1 and TRBJ2-5; TRBD2 matches at 13 bases. In germline, CDR1 is KGHDR, CDR2 SFDVKD. The CDR3 covers 16 residues. Trimming at V came to 3 bases and at J to 4 bases, leaving 4 bases not matched to a gene. The CDR3 DNA sequence: TGTGCCACCAGTGATCCCCGACTAGCGGGAGGAGAGACCCAGTACTTC. It codes for CATSDPRLAGGETQYF.

The chain recombines TRBV25-1 with TRBJ1-4, with D perhaps matching TRBD1 (5 bases). The CDR3 is 15 residues long. Per the germline V gene, CDR1 is MGHDK and CDR2 is SYGVNS. V was trimmed by 8 bases and J by 7 bases, leaving 20 bases between them. The CDR3 is CASVSPGTQREKLFF. The CDR3, as DNA: TGTGCCAGCGTCTCCCCCGGGACGCAGCGTGAAAAACTGTTTTTT.

A single count supports this clonotype. The rearrangement joins TRBV7-9 to TRBJ2-7; a weak D match, TRBD1 (7 bases). The V end was cut by 4 bases, the J end by 4 bases, with 17 bases between. The CDR3 is made up of 15 amino acids. CDR1 and CDR2 from the germline V gene are SEHNR and FQNEAQ (reference sequence). CDR3 in DNA: TGTGCCAGCAGCTCCGGGGGACAGCCTCCTTACGAGCAGTACTTC. This gives the protein CASSSGGQPPYEQYF.

This chain links TRBV20-1 with TRBJ2-5, with D possibly TRBD1 on 5 matching bases. The germline V gene encodes CDR1 DFQATT and CDR2 SNEGSKA (reference sequence). Deletions cut 4 bases from V and 4 bases from J, with 25 bases between. The CDR3 has 17 residues. CDR3 amino acids: CSATLRPGSAVRETQYF. The CDR3 DNA reads TGCAGTGCTACCCTTCGCCCAGGGTCCGCTGTGAGAGAGACCCAGTACTTC.

Many counts were recorded for this clonotype. One end of the junction varies from germline; a read error may be responsible. The genes are TRBV5-5 and TRBJ1-6; 8 nucleotides match TRBD1. Germline values: CDR1 SGHKS, CDR2 YYEKEE (reference sequence). The CDR3 contains 14 residues. CDR3 in amino acids: CASSLTGTGSPLHF. Here the CDR3 DNA reads TGCGCCAGCAGCCTCACCGGGACAGGCTCACCCCTCCACTTT.

This clonotype was observed a few times. This chain links TRBV12-3 or TRBV12-4 with TRBJ2-5; D could derive from TRBD1 or TRBD2 (5 bases each). With 5 bases removed from V and 2 bases from J, the gap between germline ends came to 12 bases. The CDR3 extends over 14 amino acids. The CDR3 DNA sequence: TGTGCCAGCAGTCCCAGGGACGGACAAGAGACCCAGTACTTC. Its translation is CASSPRDGQETQYF.

This clonotype was observed at least ten times. This rearrangement joins TRBV24-1 to TRBJ1-5, with a possible D match to TRBD1 (5 bases). This CDR3 has 14 amino acids. V was clipped by 9 bases and J by 5 bases, with 16 bases between them. Germline V gene sequence: CDR1 KGHDR, CDR2 SFDVKD. In DNA, the CDR3 is TGTGCCACCTCTGGGGCTCGGGCGTATCAGCCCCAGCATTTT. Protein: CATSGARAYQPQHF.

This clonotype has a count of ten or more. The gene calls are TRBV10-3 and TRBJ2-7; the match to TRBD1 covers 7 bases. CDR3 size: 13 residues. Trimming cost V 7 bases and J 3 bases; bases outside gene matches: 6. Germline values: CDR1 ENHRY, CDR2 SYGVKD. The CDR3 DNA reads TGTGCCATCAACGGGACAGCAGGCTACGAGCAGTACTTC. Translated, it gives CAINGTAGYEQYF.

The V gene is TRBV24-1, the J gene TRBJ2-3; D not certain. The germline V gene has CDR1 KGHDR and CDR2 SFDVKD. CDR3 length equals 15 residues. Trimming pared 4 bases from V and 1 base from J, leaving 11 bases between. As DNA, the CDR3 is TGTGCCACCAGTGACCGGACCCCCGGCACAGATACGCAGTATTTT. Protein product: CATSDRTPGTDTQYF.

Of note for this clonotype: A read error is possible here, since a much larger clone lies one base away. V gene TRBV2 combines with J gene TRBJ1-1; D is unresolved. V lost 4 bases, J lost 9 bases, and 9 bases lay in between. This CDR3 has 11 amino acids. Germline V CDR1 and CDR2: SNHLY, FYNNEI. The CDR3 reads CASSGTSKAFF. The CDR3 nucleotides read TGTGCCAGCAGTGGGACCTCTAAAGCTTTCTTT.

This clonotype was recorded at least ten times. The junction departs from germline at one end; a sequencing error may be responsible. This chain uses TRBV20-1 with TRBJ2-5, with 7 bases matching TRBD2. Germline-derived CDR1 and CDR2 are DFQATT and SNEGSKA (reference sequence). This CDR3 is 12 amino acids long. CDR3 coding DNA: TGCAGTGTTTCCCCTGCGGGGGAGAGCCAGTACTTC. It specifies CSVSPAGESQYF.

This chain links TRBV2 with TRBJ1-5; 7 nucleotides line up with TRBD1. The CDR3 spans 13 residues. From germline, CDR1 is SNHLY and CDR2 FYNNEI. Unmatched junction bases numbered 5, after V lost 8 bases and J lost 4 bases. CDR3 nucleotide sequence: TGTGCCAGCTCAGGGGGAGTTAATCAGCCCCAGCATTTT. This sequence encodes CASSGGVNQPQHF.

The genes are TRBV10-3 and TRBJ1-1; 7 bases are shared with TRBD1. In germline, CDR1 is ENHRY, CDR2 SYGVKD. The V segment lost 5 bases and the J segment 1 base; nucleotides outside the gene matches: 10. This CDR3 region has 16 residues. The CDR3 bases are TGTGCCATCAGTAATCTCCAGGGGGGGTCGAACACTGAAGCTTTCTTT. The encoded protein is CAISNLQGGSNTEAFF.

The sample holds a few counts of this clonotype. V and J are TRBV19 and TRBJ1-1, with a weak D call TRBD1 (6 bases). Looked up from germline, CDR1 is LNHDA and CDR2 is SQIVND (reference sequence). CDR3 length: 11 amino acids. DNA of the CDR3: TGTGCAGTAGGACAGAATCATGAAGCTTTCTTT. Residues: CAVGQNHEAFF.

This clonotype was counted a few times. This may arise from a read error, as a much more abundant clone is one base away. The chain is built from TRBV2 and TRBJ1-5; no reliable D call. The CDR3 extends over 13 amino acids. V was trimmed by 3 bases and J by 2 bases, leaving 5 bases between them. Germline values: CDR1 SNHLY, CDR2 FYNNEI. The CDR3 sequence: CASSDTGNQPQHF. In nucleotides, the CDR3 is TGTGCCAGCAGTGACACTGGCAATCAGCCCCAGCATTTT.

This clonotype occurred a few times. The rearrangement uses TRBV20-1 and TRBJ1-1, with D perhaps TRBD1 (6 bases). The germline gives CDR1 DFQATT, CDR2 SNEGSKA (reference sequence). The CDR3 runs to 14 residues. The V and J ends lost 6 bases and 4 bases respectively, with 18 bases between them. Written as DNA, the CDR3 is TGCAGTGCCACAAAGGACAGCATGGGCACTGAAGCTTTCTTT. This codes for CSATKDSMGTEAFF.

Concerning this clonotype: This may be a read error, as it is one base from a much larger clone. The DNA of the CDR3 is TGTGCCAGCAGCGCCGGGGGGACTTACGAGCAGTACTTC. Translation gives CASSAGGTYEQYF. The V gene is TRBV7-3, the J gene TRBJ2-7; 7 positions agree with TRBD2. Germline V lookup: CDR1 SGHTA, CDR2 FQGTGA. The CDR3 has 13 amino acids. The trim removed 5 bases at V and 4 bases at J, leaving 5 bases unmatched.

Ten or more counts support this clonotype. This sequence joins TRBV19 and TRBJ1-1; tentative D call: TRBD1 (6 bases). V lost 6 bases, J lost 3 bases, and 11 bases lay in between. Germline V gives CDR1 LNHDA, CDR2 SQIVND (reference sequence). The CDR3 extends over 13 amino acids. The CDR3 DNA sequence: TGTGCCAGTAGGCCTACAGGGTACACTGAAGCTTTCTTT. It encodes CASRPTGYTEAFF.